One T cell receptor beta chain is described in this entry. The antigen remains undetermined. This record belongs to a study of T cell repertoires in cytomegalovirus infection. Study information: An indication of both CMV infection and matching HLA type came from public TCR beta signatures. Points from the study as a whole: HLA-C-restricted CMV-specific TCR beta clonotypes prevailed in the ex vivo response. CMV carriers with the relevant HLA were identified by cumulative public TCR beta family frequency.

MiXCR was run by TCRdb on the reads, yielding one entry per CDR3 protein. In the table there are some 300,000 distinct CDR3 sequences, about 9.2% of which are singletons. This sequence was found in a human donor in good health (CMV status not recorded). Some clones in this sample may be carry-over from other donors' samples. Sequencing was done on a sample of PBMCs.

The CDR3 loop is CASSFDAPLHF. The DNA for the CDR3 is TGTGCCAGCAGTTTTGATGCACCCCTCCACTTT. This chain connects TRBV28 to TRBJ1-6, with no clear D. V lost 3 bases to trimming and J lost 11 bases, with 5 bases between them. The CDR3 is made up of 11 amino acids. The germline gives CDR1 MDHEN, CDR2 SYDVKM.